This TCR beta chain appears in the sequencing data of a study of patients and donors after allogeneic stem cell transplantation. TCRdb redid the calling of the RT-PCR reads with MiXCR, one entry per CDR3 protein. The data contain 900,000 to 1,000,000 distinct CDR3 sequences, under 20% of them singletons. V was clipped by 6 bases and J by 13 bases, with 20 bases between them. The CDR3 is made up of 13 amino acids. The germline V gene has CDR1 MNHNS and CDR2 SASEGT. The clonotype originates from a human donor who was either an allogeneic HSCT recipient or a stem cell or donor lymphocyte infusion donor (not recorded which). It is not recorded whose cells these are; they may come from a transplant donor. The source material was blood, either unsorted or a sorted T cell fraction (not recorded which). The chain joins TRBV6-1 to TRBJ2-3; tentatively, D is TRBD2 (5 bases). CDR3 nucleotides: TGTGCCAGCAGAACCCAGCGGCCCCCTAGGGAGTATTTT. Protein: CASRTQRPPREYF.